Listed below are T cell receptor beta chains from one sample, sequenced in a study of blood T cell repertoires in COVID-19. TCRdb's table, derived via immunoSEQ multiplex PCR, lists solely in-frame clones and lacks some. Among some 260,000 clones listed, about nine tenths were seen once. The sample taken for sequencing was PBMCs or T cells enriched from blood (not recorded which). All receptors come from a woman aged 25 to 39 with acute COVID-19. CDR3s include the opening cysteine and the closing phenylalanine or tryptophan. Fields, in order: clone size, V gene, J gene, D gene, CDR3 protein, CDR3 DNA. D genes are given only for firm matches. Size values are once, few and many counts, or a class for expanded clones, and some rows have none.

>NA|TRBV19|TRBJ2-7|NA
CASSVGEAYEQYF
TGTGCCAGTAGTGTGGGGGAGGCCTACGAGCAGTACTTC
>once|TRBV29-1|TRBJ2-1|NA
CSVGAGSYNEQFF
TGCAGCGTTGGAGCAGGGTCCTACAATGAGCAGTTCTTC
>few|TRBV28|TRBJ2-7|NA
CASSSYYEQYF
TGTGCCAGCAGTTCGTACTACGAGCAGTACTTC
>once|TRBV7-9|TRBJ1-2|TRBD1
CASSLTGGTEGYTF
TGTGCCAGCAGCCTAACAGGGGGCACGGAAGGCTACACCTTC
>NA|TRBV4-1|TRBJ1-3|NA
CASSQGDRNTIYF
TGCGCCAGCAGCCAAGGGGACAGAAACACCATATATTTT
>once|TRBV7-8|TRBJ2-7|TRBD1
CASSLFTWTGAGSSYEQYF
TGTGCCAGCAGCCTCTTTACGTGGACAGGGGCCGGGAGCTCCTACGAGCAGTACTTC
>once|TRBV30|TRBJ1-1|NA
CAWEDTRNTEAFF
TGTGCCTGGGAGGACACCCGAAACACTGAAGCTTTCTTT
>NA|TRBV2|TRBJ2-3|TRBD2
CASKGTSGRLDTQYF
TGTGCCAGCAAGGGGACTAGCGGGAGATTAGATACGCAGTATTTT
>few|TRBV10-3|TRBJ2-7|TRBD2
CAISGASGISYEQYF
TGTGCCATCAGTGGGGCTAGCGGGATCTCCTACGAGCAGTACTTC
>medium-sized|TRBV3-1/TRBV3-2|TRBJ2-3|TRBD2
CASSMTSLAGGPTDTQYF
TGTGCCAGCAGCATGACGAGTCTAGCGGGAGGGCCCACAGATACGCAGTATTTT
>NA|TRBV7-2|TRBJ1-2|TRBD1
CASSPPQGGSRYGYTF
TGTGCCAGCAGCCCACCACAGGGGGGGAGTCGCTATGGCTACACCTTC
>NA|TRBV27|TRBJ2-2|TRBD1
CASSLSGGAWTGELFF
TGTGCCAGCAGTTTATCAGGGGGCGCTTGGACCGGGGAGCTGTTTTTT
>NA|TRBV28|TRBJ2-5|NA
CASSSPGSGQETQYF
TGTGCCAGCAGTTCGCCGGGGAGCGGCCAAGAGACCCAGTACTTC
>once|TRBV7-8|TRBJ1-1|TRBD1
CASSLNGVPGQTDFTEAFF
TGTGCCAGCAGCTTAAATGGTGTTCCGGGACAGACGGATTTCACTGAAGCTTTCTTT
>NA|TRBV7-2|TRBJ2-5|TRBD2
CASSLAAAGTSGRRGYQETQYF
TGTGCCAGCAGCTTAGCGGCCGCTGGGACTAGCGGCCGAAGGGGTTACCAAGAGACCCAGTACTTC
>once|TRBV10-2|TRBJ1-5|NA
CASSVAGSNQPQHF
TGCGCCAGCAGTGTGGCGGGAAGCAATCAGCCCCAGCATTTT
>NA|TRBV9|TRBJ2-1|TRBD2
CASSETLAGSSYNEQFF
TGTGCCAGCAGCGAGACCCTAGCGGGAAGCTCCTACAATGAGCAGTTCTTC
>NA|TRBV19|TRBJ2-4|NA
CASRGGAGENIQYF
TGTGCCAGTAGGGGGGGGGCTGGAGAAAACATTCAGTACTTC
>NA|TRBV19|TRBJ1-1|NA
CASSTGPRGNTEAFF
TGTGCCAGTAGTACCGGGCCTAGGGGGAACACTGAAGCTTTCTTT
>NA|TRBV28|TRBJ1-4|NA
CASSRTGGTTNEKLFF
TGTGCCAGCAGCCGAACGGGGGGGACAACTAATGAAAAACTGTTTTTT
>NA|TRBV2|TRBJ1-5|TRBD1
CASRPPVGGEAQPQHF
TGTGCCAGCAGGCCACCTGTAGGGGGCGAGGCTCAGCCCCAGCATTTT
>NA|TRBV9|TRBJ2-3|NA
CASSVAPGEATDTQYF
TGTGCCAGCAGCGTAGCTCCGGGGGAAGCCACAGATACGCAGTATTTT
>NA|TRBV28|TRBJ2-7|TRBD2
CASSLWGGTSGRASYEQYF
TGTGCCAGCAGTTTATGGGGTGGGACTAGCGGGAGGGCCTCCTACGAGCAGTACTTC
>NA|TRBV3-1/TRBV3-2|TRBJ2-5|TRBD1
CASSPPETGGETQYF
TGTGCCAGCAGCCCTCCCGAGACAGGGGGGGAGACCCAGTACTTC
>NA|TRBV2|TRBJ2-7|NA
CASSERGFGEQYF
TGTGCCAGCAGTGAGAGGGGGTTTGGCGAGCAGTACTTC
>NA|TRBV27|TRBJ2-7|NA
CASSWSWGPDYEQYF
TGTGCCAGCAGTTGGTCGTGGGGGCCGGACTACGAGCAGTACTTC
>NA|TRBV6-1|TRBJ1-1|NA
CASSERLGRNTEAFF
TGTGCCAGCAGTGAAAGGTTGGGCAGAAACACTGAAGCTTTCTTT
>NA|TRBV5-1|TRBJ1-2|TRBD1
CASSLGDRIYGYTF
TGCGCCAGCAGCTTGGGGGACAGAATCTATGGCTACACCTTC
>few|TRBV12-3/TRBV12-4|TRBJ2-2|NA
CASSLRGTGELFF
TGTGCCAGCAGTTTAAGGGGCACCGGGGAGCTGTTTTTT